This entry is about one TCR beta chain. Its matching antigen is unknown. Data came from immunoSEQ multiplex PCR; TCRdb stores just in-frame clones and leaves some out. The repertoire includes fewer than 6,000 clones, roughly 74% of them detected once, and around a sixth sits in the top ten. The CDR3 is 14 residues long. With V trimmed by 7 bases and J by 7 bases, 8 bases remained unmatched. Germline V gives CDR1 SNHLY, CDR2 FYNNEI. The data originate from a study of immune cell composition in non-small cell lung cancer. Study-wide points: 60% to 80% of squamous and 30% to 40% of adenocarcinoma cases had tumour-associated clones >0.5%.

Sample: lung tumor tissue. V usage is TRBV2 and J usage is TRBJ2-2; the match to TRBD2 covers 8 bases. The TCR was taken from a human donor with non-small cell lung cancer. CDR3 nucleotide sequence: TGTGCCAGCATGCCGGGAGGGAGAGGCGGGGAGCTGTTTTTT. Encoded protein: CASMPGGRGGELFF.